The entry that follows covers one T cell receptor (delta chain) sequence. The sample comes from a study of gamma-delta T cells after stem cell transplantation. TCRdb re-called the RT-PCR reads via CATT. Counted here are over 1,400 delta-chain clones, about half occurring once; the ten biggest clones make up 41%. The CDR3 is 16 residues long. V was clipped by 4 bases and J by 5 bases; unmatched bases: 14. Per the germline V gene, CDR1 is GEAIGNYY and CDR2 is EKD. The material sequenced was gamma-delta T cells. This sequence joins TRDV2 and TRDJ1; 8 bases match TRDD3. The TCR sequence derives from a human donor. It is not recorded whose cells these are; they may come from a transplant donor. The CDR3 DNA reads as TGTGCCTGTGATCCCGTACTGGGGGTAACGGGGGATAAACTCATCTTT. It translates to CACDPVLGVTGDKLIF.